These T cell receptor beta chains were read from a single sample in a study of T cell repertoires in cytomegalovirus infection. No antigen has been identified for these receptors. MiXCR was run by TCRdb on the reads, yielding one entry per CDR3 protein. The sample contains approximately 73,000 distinct CDR3 sequences, approximately 39% of which appear only once. The sequencing used CD8+ T cells from cultured PBMCs, collected from culture after CMV antigen stimulation. The source is a human donor in good health (CMV status not recorded). Some clones in this sample may be carry-over from other donors' samples. Both conserved end residues are part of each CDR3. Fields, in order: J gene, clone size, V gene, D gene, CDR3 protein, CDR3 DNA. The D gene is left open where the match is weak. A clone size is listed for some rows: how often the clone was seen (once, few, many), or a class if it is expanded.

J gene: TRBJ2-3; clone size: NA; V gene: TRBV4-3; D gene: NA; CDR3 protein: CASSQDGGTCADTQYF; CDR3 DNA: TGCGCCAGCAGCCAAGACGGCGGCACATGTGCAGATACGCAGTATTTT
J gene: TRBJ2-3; clone size: once; V gene: TRBV7-9; D gene: NA; CDR3 protein: CASSPPRADTQYF; CDR3 DNA: TGTGCCAGCAGTCCGCCGAGGGCAGATACGCAGTATTTT
J gene: TRBJ1-4; clone size: NA; V gene: TRBV12-3/TRBV12-4; D gene: TRBD1; CDR3 protein: CASSPPDRLGEKLFF; CDR3 DNA: TGTGCCAGCAGTCCGCCGGACAGGCTTGGGGAAAAACTGTTTTTT
J gene: TRBJ1-2; clone size: NA; V gene: TRBV5-4; D gene: TRBD1; CDR3 protein: CASSSGQVLPNYGYTF; CDR3 DNA: TGTGCCAGCAGCTCCGGACAGGTTCTCCCAAACTATGGCTACACCTTC
J gene: TRBJ1-5; clone size: NA; V gene: TRBV6-5; D gene: NA; CDR3 protein: CASSYGRGRNQPQHF; CDR3 DNA: TGTGCCAGCAGTTACGGGAGGGGTCGCAATCAGCCCCAGCATTTT
J gene: TRBJ2-2; clone size: NA; V gene: TRBV7-9; D gene: NA; CDR3 protein: CASEGTTNTGELFF; CDR3 DNA: TGTGCCAGCGAGGGGACGACGAACACCGGGGAGCTGTTTTTT
J gene: TRBJ1-1; clone size: NA; V gene: TRBV20-1; D gene: TRBD1; CDR3 protein: CSARASTGHTEAFF; CDR3 DNA: TGCAGTGCTAGAGCCTCGACAGGGCACACTGAAGCTTTCTTT
J gene: TRBJ2-7; clone size: NA; V gene: TRBV7-9; D gene: NA; CDR3 protein: CASSLRGGHGTYEQYF; CDR3 DNA: TGTGCCAGCAGTCTCCGAGGGGGGCACGGCACCTACGAGCAGTACTTC
J gene: TRBJ2-7; clone size: NA; V gene: TRBV9; D gene: TRBD1; CDR3 protein: CASSRDSTYVEQYF; CDR3 DNA: TGTGCCAGCAGCCGGGACAGTACCTACGTAGAGCAGTACTTC
J gene: TRBJ1-2; clone size: few; V gene: TRBV7-2; D gene: NA; CDR3 protein: CASSLAPGGGSARYGYTF; CDR3 DNA: TGTGCCAGCAGCTTAGCGCCGGGCGGAGGCAGCGCACGATATGGCTACACCTTC
J gene: TRBJ1-4; clone size: NA; V gene: TRBV7-2; D gene: NA; CDR3 protein: CASSLAGGDEKLFF; CDR3 DNA: TGTGCCAGCAGCTTAGCCGGGGGCGATGAAAAACTGTTTTTT
J gene: TRBJ2-5; clone size: NA; V gene: TRBV7-6; D gene: NA; CDR3 protein: CASSLAAGGGPQETQYF; CDR3 DNA: TGTGCCAGCAGCCTCGCGGCGGGCGGGGGCCCCCAAGAGACCCAGTACTTC
J gene: TRBJ1-3; clone size: NA; V gene: TRBV7-9; D gene: NA; CDR3 protein: CACTLRGALNPLAGNTIYF; CDR3 DNA: TGTGCCTGCACCTTACGGGGGGCGTTGAACCCACTCGCTGGAAACACCATATATTTT
J gene: TRBJ2-5; clone size: NA; V gene: TRBV2; D gene: NA; CDR3 protein: CASSETSWETQYF; CDR3 DNA: TGTGCCAGCAGTGAGACTAGTTGGGAGACCCAGTACTTC
J gene: TRBJ2-1; clone size: NA; V gene: TRBV28; D gene: NA; CDR3 protein: CASSLWQNEQFF; CDR3 DNA: TGTGCCAGCAGTTTGTGGCAGAATGAGCAGTTCTTC
J gene: TRBJ2-5; clone size: few; V gene: TRBV6-6; D gene: TRBD1; CDR3 protein: CASSYWDSQETQYF; CDR3 DNA: TGTGCCAGCAGTTACTGGGACAGCCAAGAGACCCAGTACTTC
J gene: TRBJ2-1; clone size: once; V gene: TRBV3-1; D gene: NA; CDR3 protein: CASTSGDEQFF; CDR3 DNA: TGTGCCAGTACATCCGGGGATGAGCAGTTCTTC
J gene: TRBJ2-3; clone size: NA; V gene: TRBV7-2; D gene: NA; CDR3 protein: CASSSEAGVWASTDTQYF; CDR3 DNA: TGTGCCAGCAGCTCGGAAGCTGGGGTCTGGGCTAGCACAGATACGCAGTATTTT
J gene: TRBJ2-7; clone size: many; V gene: TRBV27; D gene: TRBD1; CDR3 protein: CASSSDPDREIAYEQYF; CDR3 DNA: TGTGCCAGCAGTTCAGATCCCGACAGGGAGATTGCCTACGAGCAGTACTTC
J gene: TRBJ1-2; clone size: few; V gene: TRBV12-5; D gene: NA; CDR3 protein: CASGLVQGRGYGYTF; CDR3 DNA: TGTGCTAGTGGTTTGGTACAAGGAAGAGGGTATGGCTACACCTTC
J gene: TRBJ1-1; clone size: once; V gene: TRBV6-1; D gene: NA; CDR3 protein: CASTSQTVNTEAFF; CDR3 DNA: TGTGCCAGCACCAGTCAGACAGTGAACACTGAAGCTTTCTTT
J gene: TRBJ2-1; clone size: NA; V gene: TRBV6-5; D gene: TRBD1; CDR3 protein: CASSVDRAQHNEQFF; CDR3 DNA: TGTGCCAGCAGTGTGGACAGGGCCCAACACAATGAGCAGTTCTTC
J gene: TRBJ2-5; clone size: NA; V gene: TRBV7-2; D gene: TRBD1; CDR3 protein: CASSLIQGTQETQYF; CDR3 DNA: TGTGCCAGCAGCCTGATACAGGGGACCCAAGAGACCCAGTACTTC
J gene: TRBJ1-2; clone size: few; V gene: TRBV7-9; D gene: NA; CDR3 protein: CASSLDGGSFYGYTF; CDR3 DNA: TGTGCCAGCAGCTTAGATGGGGGCTCCTTCTATGGCTACACCTTC
J gene: TRBJ1-2; clone size: many; V gene: TRBV11-2; D gene: NA; CDR3 protein: CASSFEAGTAYGYTF; CDR3 DNA: TGTGCCAGCAGCTTCGAGGCCGGGACGGCGTATGGCTACACCTTC
J gene: TRBJ2-1; clone size: NA; V gene: TRBV4-3; D gene: NA; CDR3 protein: CASSQNYNEQFF; CDR3 DNA: TGCGCCAGCAGCCAAAACTACAATGAGCAGTTCTTC
J gene: TRBJ2-7; clone size: few; V gene: TRBV27; D gene: NA; CDR3 protein: CASSLSRSYEQYF; CDR3 DNA: TGTGCCAGCAGTTTATCACGGAGCTACGAGCAGTACTTC
J gene: TRBJ2-5; clone size: NA; V gene: TRBV7-2; D gene: TRBD2; CDR3 protein: CASSLAGASGVF; CDR3 DNA: TGTGCCAGCAGCTTAGCGGGGGCTAGCGGGGTCTTC
J gene: TRBJ1-1; clone size: NA; V gene: TRBV14; D gene: NA; CDR3 protein: CASSPRGGPPEAFF; CDR3 DNA: TGTGCCAGCAGCCCACGAGGGGGGCCTCCTGAAGCTTTCTTT
J gene: TRBJ2-5; clone size: NA; V gene: TRBV28; D gene: TRBD2; CDR3 protein: CASSSLAGGQETQYF; CDR3 DNA: TGTGCCAGCAGTTCTTTGGCGGGGGGACAAGAGACCCAGTACTTC